This TCR beta chain was captured by sequencing in a study of technical replicates of blood from a handful of donors (dated by TCRdb to about 2017). Receptors were amplified or captured by the immunoSEQ multiplex PCR assay. The table was pulled from immuneACCESS by TCRdb, which kept in-frame rearrangements only. Such tables lose some clones; where checked, under half of the loss comes from unresolved V genes, and the rest has no known cause. The sample table holds around 30,000 clones, of which 90% to 95% were seen once. Under 4.5% of the sample is held by the ten biggest clonotypes. As regards this clone: The target of this receptor is not known. The record has no base qualities; no much larger clone is one base away.

Including cysteine and phenylalanine, the CDR3 has 16 amino acids. CDR3 DNA only is kept here, 48 bases in frame from base 1. V drops 1 base and J drops 5 bases, leaving 17 bases in between. Reading the germline V gene gives CDR1 MGHRA and CDR2 YSYEKL. Recombination linked TRBV4-1 to TRBJ1-1; TRBD1 is a weak D gene call, 6 bases matching. This clonotype originated in a human donor in good health. Some clones in this sample may be carry-over from other donors' samples. What was sequenced was PBMCs. In nucleotides, the sequence is TGCGCCAGCAGCCAAGGGAGGCGGGGGCGGTGGACTGAAGCTTTCTTT. It specifies CASSQGRRGRWTEAFF.